The next 30 T cell receptor beta chains were all read from a single sample in a study of cytomegalovirus exposure and HLA in healthy donors (dated by TCRdb to the late 2010s). The method behind the library was the immunoSEQ multiplex PCR assay. For the multiplex PCR, a mixture combining 60 forward primers for TCR Vbeta segments and 13 reverse primers for TCR Jbeta segments was used. TCRdb obtained this table from immuneACCESS and retained in-frame rearrangements with V and J assigned. These tables miss some clones; where compared with another copy, unresolved V genes account for less than half of the shortfall, and the remainder is unexplained. The sample table holds 150,000 to 200,000 clones, of which over 75% were seen once. The top ten clonotypes cover 0.2% to 0.3% of the sample. Material: PBMCs. These receptors came from a girl under two years old in good health and CMV-seronegative.

Comment on this clone: The sample has other DNA sequences that encode this CDR3 too. The rearrangement uses TRBV6-5 and TRBJ1-1; no definite D call. CDR3 length: 14 residues. Trimming left V 0 bases short and J 1 base short, with 6 bases between. Germline CDR1 MNHEY, CDR2 SVGAGI. As DNA, the CDR3 is TGTGCCAGCAGTTACTCCCGACAGAACACTGAAGCTTTCTTT. Protein: CASSYSRQNTEAFF.

The chain combines TRBV9 with TRBJ1-3; 10 bases fit TRBD1. J was trimmed by 1 base and V by 0 bases; bases with no gene match: 7. The germline V gene has CDR1 SGDLS and CDR2 YYNGEE. This CDR3 contains 18 residues. The DNA of the CDR3 is TGTGCCAGCAGCGTAGTGGGACAGGGGTTCTCTTCTGGAAACACCATATATTTT. Residues: CASSVVGQGFSSGNTIYF. Full variable domain (rest looked up from reference TRBV9 and TRBJ1-3): DSGVTQTPKHLITATGQRVTLRCSPRSGDLSVYWYQQSLDQGLQFLIQYYNGEERAKGNILERFSAQQFPDLHSELNLSSLELGDSALYFCASSVVGQGFSSGNTIYFGEGSWLTVV.

The chain employs TRBV5-6 and TRBJ1-3; D is uncertain. Germline CDR1 SGHDT, CDR2 YYEEEE. Trimming cost V 0 bases and J 0 bases, with 7 bases left between them. The CDR3 runs to 15 residues. The chain's CDR3 is CASSLGWLSGNTIYF. The DNA for the CDR3 is TGTGCCAGCAGCTTGGGTTGGCTCTCTGGAAACACCATATATTTT.

The chain combines TRBV6-1 with TRBJ2-7; perhaps TRBD1 as D (5 bases). This CDR3 region has 15 residues. CDR1 is MNHNS, CDR2 SASEGT, per germline. The ends were cut back, 3 bases at V and 0 bases at J, with 12 bases in the middle. The CDR3: CASSDLDTFSYEQYF. Here the CDR3 DNA reads TGTGCCAGCAGTGACCTGGACACATTCTCCTACGAGCAGTACTTC.

This chain links TRBV18 with TRBJ2-7; TRBD2 might be the D (6 bases). Germline CDR1 reads KGHSH; CDR2 reads LQKENI. This CDR3 is built from 15 residues. V lost 2 bases to trimming and J lost 2 bases, with 13 bases between them. The chain's CDR3 is CASSPGVGGAYEQYF. The CDR3 DNA sequence: TGTGCCAGCTCACCAGGGGTCGGGGGAGCCTACGAGCAGTACTTC.

The V and J genes are TRBV7-2 and TRBJ2-1; perhaps TRBD2 as D (6 bases). This CDR3 contains 14 residues. V shed 3 bases and J shed 6 bases, with 12 bases lying between them. Per germline, CDR1 SGHTA and CDR2 FQGNSA. CDR3 protein: CASSLFGTLNEQFF. The CDR3 coding sequence is TGTGCCAGCAGCTTGTTCGGGACTCTCAATGAGCAGTTCTTC.

This clone has just a few counts. The chain carries TRBV7-3 and TRBJ2-4; a weak D match, TRBD2 (5 bases). The CDR3 loop spans 13 amino acids. Germline-derived CDR1 and CDR2 are SGHTA and FQGTGA. The V gene lost 2 bases and the J gene lost 6 bases, with 8 bases spanning the gap. This chain's CDR3 is CASSLSGGNIQYF. The CDR3 nucleotides are TGTGCCAGCAGCTTATCTGGAGGAAACATTCAGTACTTC.

The J gene is TRBJ2-4, the V gene TRBV19; possible D gene TRBD1, 5 bases. The CDR3 contains 15 residues. The germline V and J ends were trimmed by 3 bases and 9 bases, with 18 bases remaining between them. Germline V CDR1 and CDR2: LNHDA, SQIVND (reference sequence). This chain's CDR3 is CASSMRQPPVGIQYF. CDR3 in DNA: TGTGCCAGTAGTATGAGACAGCCCCCAGTCGGCATTCAGTACTTC.

CDR3 loop: CASRGRVNQPQHF. The CDR3 nucleotides read TGTGCCAGCAGAGGCAGGGTTAATCAGCCCCAGCATTTT. The rearrangement links TRBV6-1 to TRBJ1-5; D might be TRBD1 (5 bases). The V and J ends lost 6 bases and 4 bases respectively, with 10 bases between them. This CDR3 has 13 amino acids. Germline loops: CDR1 MNHNS, CDR2 SASEGT.

The V and J genes are TRBV21-1 and TRBJ1-4; the tabulated D call, TRBD1, remains unverified against the DNA. TRBV21-1 corresponds to a pseudogene. The CDR3 loop spans 10 amino acids. Here the CDR3 DNA reads TGTGCCAGCAGCAAGTGGGACACGATTTTT. It encodes CASSKWDTIF.

The chain couples TRBV4-3 to TRBJ1-3; TRBD1 matches 8 bases. The germline gives CDR1 LGHNA, CDR2 YSLEER. With 0 bases clipped from V and 0 bases from J, the junction kept 10 bases outside the gene matches. CDR3 length: 19 residues. This CDR3 is CASSQEATGVPLSGNTIYF. The CDR3, as DNA: TGCGCCAGCAGCCAAGAAGCGACAGGGGTCCCCCTCTCTGGAAACACCATATATTTT.

V and J are TRBV7-3 and TRBJ2-7; weak D call: TRBD1 (6 bases). Trimming shortened V by 2 bases and J by 3 bases, and 17 bases separated the two germline ends. The CDR3 runs 16 residues. Looked up from germline, CDR1 is SGHTA and CDR2 is FQGTGA. Written as DNA, the CDR3 is TGTGCCAGCAGCTTAGATGGCAGGGGAGCCTTCTACGAGCAGTACTTC. Its translation: CASSLDGRGAFYEQYF.

This chain connects TRBV5-6 to TRBJ2-3; D perhaps matches TRBD1 (6 bases). V was pared by 5 bases and J by 2 bases, with 15 bases between. CDR3 length: 15 residues. The germline V gene has CDR1 SGHDT and CDR2 YYEEEE. Written as DNA, the CDR3 is TGTGCCAGCAGGCAGACAGGCAGTGCCACAGATACGCAGTATTTT. Encoded protein: CASRQTGSATDTQYF. Full variable domain (remainder filled in from reference TRBV5-6 and TRBJ2-3): DAGVTQSPTHLIKTRGQQVTLRCSPKSGHDTVSWYQQALGQGPQFIFQYYEEEERQRGNFPDRFSGHQFPNYSSELNVNALLLGDSALYLCASRQTGSATDTQYFGPGTRLTVL.

This clone occurred once. This chain connects TRBV5-4 to TRBJ2-2, with D hard to call. V lost 5 bases, J lost 5 bases, and 13 bases lay in between. Germline assignment: CDR1 SGHNT and CDR2 YYREEE (reference sequence). This CDR3 has 14 residues. CDR3: CASSSPDTTGELFF. CDR3 DNA sequence: TGTGCCAGCAGTTCGCCAGATACAACCGGGGAGCTGTTTTTT. Variable domain in full (rest from reference TRBV5-4 and TRBJ2-2): ETGVTQSPTHLIKTRGQQVTLRCSSQSGHNTVSWYQQALGQGPQFIFQYYREEENGRGNFPPRFSGLQFPNYSSELNVNALELDDSALYLCASSSPDTTGELFFGEGSRLTVL.

The V and J genes are TRBV7-9 and TRBJ2-3; TRBD2 matches 8 bases. Looked up from germline, CDR1 is SEHNR and CDR2 is FQNEAQ (reference sequence). This CDR3 is built from 15 residues. V was clipped by 3 bases and J by 6 bases; unmatched bases: 8. The CDR3 DNA is TGTGCCAGCAGCTTCTCGGGGGGGGCCGGGGATACGCAGTATTTT. It translates to CASSFSGGAGDTQYF.

This sequence joins TRBV7-2 and TRBJ1-2; weak D call: TRBD1 (6 bases). The length of the CDR3 is 15 residues. V was shortened by 5 bases and J by 2 bases, with 15 bases between the two germline ends. Germline V gene lookup returns CDR1 SGHTA and CDR2 FQGNSA. The CDR3 here is CASSLLGGRNYGYTF. The CDR3 DNA reads TGTGCCAGCAGCCTACTGGGGGGGCGCAACTATGGCTACACCTTC.

CDR3 in DNA: TGTGCCAGCAGTTTGGGCAGGGTTCACGAGCAGTACTTC. This encodes CASSLGRVHEQYF. The chain couples TRBV27 to TRBJ2-7; D is possibly TRBD1 (5 bases). The V end was cut by 3 bases, the J end by 5 bases, with 11 bases between. The CDR3 length is 13 residues. Germline CDR1 reads MNHEY; CDR2 reads SMNVEV (reference sequence).

The V gene is TRBV6-6, the J gene TRBJ1-5; no firm D call. Trimming took off 0 bases at V and 7 bases at J, with 7 bases between the two ends. CDR1 is MNHNY and CDR2 is SVGAGI in the germline V gene (reference sequence). The CDR3 covers 13 residues. The CDR3 DNA is TGTGCCAGCAGTTACTCTCCAGGACAGCCCCAGCATTTT. Translating gives CASSYSPGQPQHF.

The chain recombines TRBV7-9 with TRBJ1-2; D remains ambiguous. V dropped 2 bases and J dropped 4 bases, with 17 bases sitting between them. This CDR3 comprises 16 residues. Germline V gene data show CDR1 as SEHNR and CDR2 as FQNEAQ (reference sequence). In DNA, the CDR3 is TGTGCCAGCAGCTTATCATTTGGCGGTCCCCCCTATGGCTACACCTTC. Amino acid sequence: CASSLSFGGPPYGYTF.

There are a few counts of this clone. The rearrangement uses TRBV6-1 and TRBJ1-2; possible D gene TRBD1, 5 bases. Per the germline V gene, CDR1 is MNHNS and CDR2 is SASEGT. Trimming shortened V by 10 bases and J by 4 bases, and 13 bases separated the two germline ends. CDR3 length: 12 residues. The chain's CDR3 is CAIHRSGYGYTF. The CDR3 coding sequence is TGTGCCATTCACAGGTCAGGCTATGGCTACACCTTC.

The chain combines TRBV5-1 with TRBJ2-1; TRBD1 aligns across 8 bases. Trimming removed 0 bases from V and 10 bases from J; junction bases left unmatched: 15. This CDR3 is built from 17 residues. CDR1 SGHRS and CDR2 YFSETQ come from the germline V gene. This CDR3 is CASSLGAPGQASGEQFF. CDR3 DNA sequence: TGCGCCAGCAGCTTGGGGGCACCGGGACAGGCCTCTGGGGAGCAGTTCTTC.

Points on this clone: Its ends do not fully match the called genes, so a read error is possible. The genes are TRBV5-1 and TRBJ1-2, with D possibly being TRBD1 (5 bases). This CDR3 contains 12 residues. Germline CDR1 is SGHRS and CDR2 is YFSETQ. CDR3 region: CASSLGGDGYTF. The CDR3 DNA reads TGCGCCAGCAGTTTGGGGGGGGATGGCTACACCTTC.

This chain connects TRBV4-1 to TRBJ2-2; TRBD2 aligns across 9 bases. CDR3 length: 18 amino acids. Germline CDR1 and CDR2: MGHRA and YSYEKL. With 3 bases clipped from V and 7 bases from J, the junction kept 15 bases outside the gene matches. Here the CDR3 reads CASSQRGASGESVGELFF. The CDR3 DNA reads TGCGCCAGCAGCCAGAGGGGGGCTAGCGGGGAGTCAGTCGGGGAGCTGTTTTTT.

The chain carries TRBV4-1 and TRBJ2-7; TRBD1 matches 8 bases. The J segment lost 0 bases and the V segment lost 1 base, leaving 8 bases of the junction unmatched. The CDR3 length is 17 residues. The germline gives CDR1 MGHRA, CDR2 YSYEKL. The CDR3 coding sequence is TGCGCCAGCAGCCAAGTCTATCGGACAGGGAGCTCCTACGAGCAGTACTTC. Its protein product is CASSQVYRTGSSYEQYF.

The chain combines TRBV6-1 with TRBJ1-1; TRBD1 might be the D (5 bases). The CDR3 length is 15 residues. Germline loops: CDR1 MNHNS, CDR2 SASEGT. The V and J ends lost 4 bases and 6 bases respectively, with 18 bases between them. CDR3 sequence: CASSAKVAGDAEAFF. CDR3 nucleotide sequence: TGTGCCAGCAGTGCAAAGGTGGCGGGGGACGCTGAAGCTTTCTTT.

The chain carries TRBV9 and TRBJ2-3; TRBD2 matches at 7 bases. The CDR3 sequence is 16 residues long. Germline V gene sequence: CDR1 SGDLS, CDR2 YYNGEE. With V trimmed by 0 bases and J by 3 bases, 7 bases remained unmatched. CDR3 nucleotides: TGTGCCAGCAGCGTAGGAACGGGGGGTCGGACAGATACGCAGTATTTT. Translation gives CASSVGTGGRTDTQYF.

This chain uses TRBV27 with TRBJ2-7, with D maybe TRBD1 (6 bases). This CDR3 contains 16 residues. Germline lookup yields CDR1 MNHEY and CDR2 SMNVEV (reference sequence). Trimming pared 5 bases from V and 0 bases from J, leaving 17 bases between. CDR3 coding DNA: TGTGCCAGCAGTCCTGGGGGACACGAAAGCTCCTACGAGCAGTACTTC. This translates into CASSPGGHESSYEQYF.

The rearrangement joins TRBV7-2 to TRBJ2-7; 8 nucleotides match TRBD2. J was trimmed by 4 bases and V by 4 bases; bases with no gene match: 0. Per the germline V gene, CDR1 is SGHTA and CDR2 is FQGNSA. The CDR3 is made up of 12 amino acids. Here the CDR3 DNA reads TGTGCCAGCAGCTCTAGCGGGTACGAGCAGTACTTC. Amino acid sequence: CASSSSGYEQYF.

The chain uses TRBV7-8 and TRBJ2-2; no firm D call. V was shortened by 5 bases and J by 4 bases, with 17 bases between the two germline ends. Germline V gene sequence: CDR1 SGHVS, CDR2 FQNEAQ. This CDR3 region has 16 residues. The CDR3 protein is CASSPRSVKPTGELFF. In nucleotides, the CDR3 is TGTGCCAGCAGCCCCCGGTCCGTCAAGCCCACCGGGGAGCTGTTTTTT.

The chain carries TRBV7-9 and TRBJ2-3; D not certain. The germline V and J ends were trimmed by 9 bases and 0 bases, with 19 bases remaining between them. Per the germline V gene, CDR1 is SEHNR and CDR2 is FQNEAQ (reference sequence). The CDR3 runs to 16 residues. CDR3 loop: CASFNPSRSSTDTQYF. The CDR3 bases are TGTGCCAGTTTCAACCCGTCCAGGTCTAGCACAGATACGCAGTATTTT. The whole variable domain, filled in from reference TRBV7-9 and TRBJ2-3, reads DTGVSQNPRHKITKRGQNVTFRCDPISEHNRLYWYRQTLGQGPEFLTYFQNEAQLEKSRLLSDRFSAERPKGSFSTLEIQRTEQGDSAMYLCASFNPSRSSTDTQYFGPGTRLTVL.